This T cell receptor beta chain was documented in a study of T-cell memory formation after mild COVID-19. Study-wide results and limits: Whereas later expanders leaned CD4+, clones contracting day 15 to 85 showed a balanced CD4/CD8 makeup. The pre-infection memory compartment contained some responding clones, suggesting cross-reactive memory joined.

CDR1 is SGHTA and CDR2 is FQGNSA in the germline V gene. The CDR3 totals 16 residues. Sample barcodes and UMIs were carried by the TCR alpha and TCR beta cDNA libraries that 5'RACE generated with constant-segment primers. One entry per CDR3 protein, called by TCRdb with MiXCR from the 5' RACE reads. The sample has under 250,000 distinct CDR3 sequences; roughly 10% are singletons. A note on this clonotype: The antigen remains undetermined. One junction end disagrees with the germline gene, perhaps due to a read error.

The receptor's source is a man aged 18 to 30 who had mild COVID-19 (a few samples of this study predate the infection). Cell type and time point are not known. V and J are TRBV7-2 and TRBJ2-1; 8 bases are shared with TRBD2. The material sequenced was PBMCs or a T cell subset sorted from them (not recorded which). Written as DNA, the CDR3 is TGTGCCAGCAGCCTAGCGTCTGGACTAGCAGGAAATGAGCAGTTCTTC. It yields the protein CASSLASGLAGNEQFF.